This TCR beta chain was sequenced during a study of cytomegalovirus exposure and HLA in healthy donors. General study findings and limits: TCR beta V- and J-gene trimming, according to a later analysis, was linked to a missense DCLRE1C variant. Investigators reported 150 to 200 TCR beta chains as tied to cytomegalovirus.

Between the trimmed V and J ends, which lost 6 bases and 11 bases, there was a span of 16 bases. The CDR3 length is 11 residues. Germline V lookup: CDR1 DFQATT, CDR2 SNEGSKA (reference sequence). Points on this clone: Its target is unknown.

Primers: 60 Vbeta forward and 13 Jbeta reverse. The repertoire was sequenced with immunoSEQ multiplex PCR; TCRdb's copy has only in-frame clones and lacks some. This sample yields about 100,000 clones, of which 65% to 75% are seen a single time; 1.5% to 2% belongs to the top ten. This clonotype was sampled from a woman aged 40-49 years in good health and CMV-seronegative. J is TRBJ1-1 and V is TRBV20-1; D is perhaps TRBD1 (5 bases). Input material: PBMCs. As DNA, the CDR3 is TGCAGTGCCGGTGGCGGGGGACGGGCTTTCTTT. Residues: CSAGGGGRAFF.